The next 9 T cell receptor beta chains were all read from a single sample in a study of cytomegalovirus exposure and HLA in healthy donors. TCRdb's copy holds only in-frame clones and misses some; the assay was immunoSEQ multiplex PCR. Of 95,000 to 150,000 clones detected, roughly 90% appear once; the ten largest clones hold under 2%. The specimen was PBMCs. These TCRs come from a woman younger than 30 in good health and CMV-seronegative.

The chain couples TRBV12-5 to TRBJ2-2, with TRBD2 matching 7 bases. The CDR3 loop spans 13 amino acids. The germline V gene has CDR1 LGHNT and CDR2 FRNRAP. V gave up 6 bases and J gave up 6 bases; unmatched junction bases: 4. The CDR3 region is CASGGGWPGELFF. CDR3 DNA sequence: TGTGCTAGTGGGGGAGGGTGGCCCGGGGAGCTGTTTTTT.

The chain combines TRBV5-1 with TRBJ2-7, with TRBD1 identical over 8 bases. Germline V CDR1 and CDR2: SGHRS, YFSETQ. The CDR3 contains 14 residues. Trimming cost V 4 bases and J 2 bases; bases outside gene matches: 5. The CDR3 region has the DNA TGCGCCAGCAGCACCGACAGGGGTGCCTACGAGCAGTACTTC. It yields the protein CASSTDRGAYEQYF.

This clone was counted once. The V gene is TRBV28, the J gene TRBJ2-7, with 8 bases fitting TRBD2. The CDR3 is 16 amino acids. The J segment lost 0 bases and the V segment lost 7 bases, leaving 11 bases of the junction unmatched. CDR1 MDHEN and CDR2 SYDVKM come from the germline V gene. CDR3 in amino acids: CASTTTGGSLSYEQYF. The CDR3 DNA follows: TGTGCCAGCACAACCACGGGAGGGTCCCTCTCCTACGAGCAGTACTTC.

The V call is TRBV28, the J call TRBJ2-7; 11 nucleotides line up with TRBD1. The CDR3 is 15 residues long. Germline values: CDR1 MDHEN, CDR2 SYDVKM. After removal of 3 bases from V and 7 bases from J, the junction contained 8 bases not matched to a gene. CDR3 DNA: TGTGCCAGCAGTTTTTTTGGACAGGGGGCTGGGGAGCAGTACTTC. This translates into CASSFFGQGAGEQYF.

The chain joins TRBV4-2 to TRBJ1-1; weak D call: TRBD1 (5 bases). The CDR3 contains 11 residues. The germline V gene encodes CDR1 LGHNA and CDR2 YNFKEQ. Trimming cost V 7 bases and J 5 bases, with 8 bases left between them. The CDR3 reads CASNQGTEAFF. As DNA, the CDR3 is TGTGCCAGCAATCAGGGTACTGAAGCTTTCTTT.

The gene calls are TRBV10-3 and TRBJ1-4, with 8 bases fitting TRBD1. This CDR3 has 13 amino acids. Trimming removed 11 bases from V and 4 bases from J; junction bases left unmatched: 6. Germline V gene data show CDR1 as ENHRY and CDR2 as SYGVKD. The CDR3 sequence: CASHGQGNEKLFF. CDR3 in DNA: TGTGCCTCGCATGGACAGGGTAATGAAAAACTGTTTTTT.

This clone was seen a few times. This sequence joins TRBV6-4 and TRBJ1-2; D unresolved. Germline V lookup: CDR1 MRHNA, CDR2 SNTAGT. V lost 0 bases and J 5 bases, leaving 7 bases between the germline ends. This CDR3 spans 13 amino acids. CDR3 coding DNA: TGTGCCAGCAGTGACTCCGGGGAGTATGGCTACACCTTC. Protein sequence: CASSDSGEYGYTF.

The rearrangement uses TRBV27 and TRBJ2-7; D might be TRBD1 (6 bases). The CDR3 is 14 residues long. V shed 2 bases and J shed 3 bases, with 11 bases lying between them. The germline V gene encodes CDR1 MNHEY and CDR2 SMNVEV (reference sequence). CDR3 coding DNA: TGTGCCAGCAGTTTAAAGGACAGCTTCTACGAGCAGTACTTC. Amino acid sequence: CASSLKDSFYEQYF.

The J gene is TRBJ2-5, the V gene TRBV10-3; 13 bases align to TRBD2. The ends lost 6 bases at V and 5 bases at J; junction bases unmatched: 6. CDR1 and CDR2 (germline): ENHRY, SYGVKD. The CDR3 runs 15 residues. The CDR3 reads CAIRTSGGATETQYF. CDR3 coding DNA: TGTGCCATCAGAACTAGCGGGGGGGCGACGGAGACCCAGTACTTC.